A single sample gave rise to the 16 T cell receptor beta chains below, sequenced in a study of patients and donors after allogeneic stem cell transplantation. Via MiXCR, TCRdb re-called the RT-PCR reads, giving one row per CDR3 protein. This table holds about a million distinct CDR3 sequences, roughly 18% found once. What was sequenced was blood, either unsorted or a sorted T cell fraction (not recorded which). Receptors originate from a human donor who was either an allogeneic HSCT recipient or a stem cell or donor lymphocyte infusion donor (not recorded which). It is not recorded whose cells these are; they may come from a transplant donor.

This clonotype has more than one count but fewer than ten. The chain carries TRBV6-5 and TRBJ2-5; 10 bases align to TRBD1. CDR3 length: 17 residues. V trimming: 1 base; J trimming: 5 bases; junction bases outside the gene matches: 10. Germline V CDR1 and CDR2: MNHEY, SVGAGI. The DNA of the CDR3 is TGTGCCAGCAGTTACTTACAGGGGACAGGGGTTTTCGAGACCCAGTACTTC. Its protein product is CASSYLQGTGVFETQYF.

V usage is TRBV20-1 and J usage is TRBJ1-3; D may be TRBD1 (6 bases). The CDR3 sequence is 13 residues long. Germline V gene lookup returns CDR1 DFQATT and CDR2 SNEGSKA (reference sequence). The V end lost 5 bases, the J end lost 0 bases, and 8 bases lay between the germline ends. CDR3 loop: CSAGDNSGNTIYF. CDR3 in DNA: TGCAGTGCTGGGGACAACTCTGGAAACACCATATATTTT.

The gene calls are TRBV6-2 or TRBV6-3 and TRBJ2-1; 11 bases are a match to TRBD2. V was clipped by 2 bases and J by 0 bases; unmatched bases: 6. The CDR3 runs 18 residues. The germline gives CDR1 MNHEY, CDR2 SVGEGT. The CDR3 coding sequence is TGTGCCAGCAGTTACCCCCTAGCGGGGGGCCACTCCTACAATGAGCAGTTCTTC. This codes for CASSYPLAGGHSYNEQFF.

This clonotype has just a few counts. The chain links TRBV12-3 or TRBV12-4 to TRBJ2-5; 11 bases map to TRBD2. The V segment lost 0 bases and the J segment 3 bases; nucleotides outside the gene matches: 3. The length of the CDR3 is 16 residues. The CDR3: CASSLARGLAEETQYF. The CDR3 DNA sequence: TGTGCCAGCAGTTTAGCGAGGGGACTAGCGGAAGAGACCCAGTACTTC.

The rearrangement uses TRBV6-1 and TRBJ2-1; D assignment may be TRBD1 or TRBD2 (6 bases each). V was cut by 8 bases and J by 2 bases, with 13 bases left in between. From germline, CDR1 is MNHNS and CDR2 SASEGT. The CDR3 loop spans 14 amino acids. CDR3 residues: CASSRGAPYNEQFF. In DNA, the CDR3 is TGTGCCAGCTCTAGGGGGGCCCCCTACAATGAGCAGTTCTTC.

This chain joins TRBV12-5 and TRBJ2-7; D is undetermined. The CDR3 loop spans 11 amino acids. CDR1 and CDR2 from the germline V gene are LGHNT and FRNRAP. Trimming cost V 5 bases and J 2 bases, with 4 bases left between them. The CDR3 DNA is TGTGCTAGTGGTACCCCCTACGAGCAGTACTTC. As protein: CASGTPYEQYF.

This rearrangement joins TRBV4-1 to TRBJ2-7, with a possible D match to TRBD2 (5 bases). This CDR3 contains 16 residues. Germline V gives CDR1 MGHRA, CDR2 YSYEKL. The V end was cut by 0 bases, the J end by 6 bases, with 18 bases between. In nucleotides, the CDR3 is TGCGCCAGCAGCCAAGACCGGCTAGCCCCTGGATCCGAGCAGTACTTC. Amino acids: CASSQDRLAPGSEQYF.

This sequence joins TRBV12-3 or TRBV12-4 and TRBJ1-6, with TRBD1 as a possible D gene (6 bases). The CDR3 has 15 amino acids. The V end was cut by 0 bases, the J end by 5 bases, with 8 bases between. The CDR3 DNA reads TGTGCCAGCAGTTTAGCTGGACAGAATAATTCACCCCTCCACTTT. Translated, it gives CASSLAGQNNSPLHF.

This sequence joins TRBV29-1 and TRBJ1-1, with 9 nucleotides matching TRBD1. This CDR3 comprises 13 residues. J gave up 1 base and V 7 bases, and 4 bases lay outside the gene matches. CDR1 and CDR2 from the germline V gene are SQVTM and ANQGSEA. The CDR3: CSAKQGANTEAFF. For the CDR3, the DNA is TGCAGCGCCAAACAGGGGGCGAACACTGAAGCTTTCTTT.

In its sample, this clonotype was seen a few times. The chain is built from TRBV25-1 and TRBJ2-3; 12 nucleotides agree with TRBD1. The CDR3 length is 16 residues. Germline V lookup: CDR1 MGHDK, CDR2 SYGVNS. The trim removed 5 bases at V and 5 bases at J, leaving 8 bases unmatched. This CDR3 is CASSFAGTGGEDTQYF. The CDR3 nucleotides read TGTGCCAGCAGTTTCGCCGGGACAGGGGGCGAAGATACGCAGTATTTT.

This clonotype was seen a few times. The rearrangement links TRBV5-1 to TRBJ1-1, with D tentatively TRBD1 (6 bases). CDR1 is SGHRS and CDR2 is YFSETQ in the germline V gene. The CDR3 is 15 amino acids. V lost 3 bases, J lost 4 bases, and 16 bases lay in between. Here the CDR3 reads CASSSPGGGGTEAFF. The CDR3 coding sequence is TGCGCCAGCAGCTCTCCGGGGGGCGGGGGCACTGAAGCTTTCTTT.

This clonotype was recorded a few times. The rearrangement uses TRBV7-3 and TRBJ2-7; D uncertain. The CDR3 runs to 14 residues. Germline V gene lookup returns CDR1 SGHTA and CDR2 FQGTGA. The V end lost 4 bases, the J end lost 5 bases, and 15 bases lay between the germline ends. The CDR3 region is CASSSNPSGDEQYF. The DNA of the CDR3 is TGTGCCAGCAGCTCAAACCCCTCCGGAGACGAGCAGTACTTC. The variable domain in full, with the rest retrieved from reference TRBV7-3 and TRBJ2-7, is GAGVSQTPSNKVTEKGKYVELRCDPISGHTALYWYRQSLGQGPEFLIYFQGTGAADDSGLPNDRFFAVRPEGSVSTLKIQRTERGDSAVYLCASSSNPSGDEQYFGPGTRLTVT.

This clonotype turned up a few times. The CDR3 reads CATSDYGTSGRSSYNEQFF. CDR3 DNA: TGTGCCACCAGTGATTATGGGACTAGCGGAAGAAGCTCCTACAATGAGCAGTTCTTC. The chain couples TRBV24-1 to TRBJ2-1; 11 positions match TRBD2. In germline, CDR1 is KGHDR, CDR2 SFDVKD. This CDR3 has 19 residues. Unmatched junction bases numbered 8, after V lost 2 bases and J lost 0 bases.

The chain uses TRBV20-1 and TRBJ2-1, with TRBD2 as a possible D gene (6 bases). Germline V gene data show CDR1 as DFQATT and CDR2 as SNEGSKA (reference sequence). V shed 1 base and J shed 1 base, with 11 bases lying between them. CDR3 length: 15 amino acids. CDR3 nucleotide sequence: TGCAGTGCTAGAGGGGGCGGGGCGTCCTACAATGAGCAGTTCTTC. This encodes CSARGGGASYNEQFF.

This clonotype was picked up a small number of times. The chain recombines TRBV20-1 with TRBJ2-7, with D unresolved. Germline V gene sequence: CDR1 DFQATT, CDR2 SNEGSKA (reference sequence). Trimming shortened V by 3 bases and J by 2 bases, and 14 bases separated the two germline ends. The CDR3 is 14 residues long. This CDR3 is CSASDSRATYEQYF. DNA for the CDR3: TGCAGTGCTAGTGACTCTCGGGCGACCTACGAGCAGTACTTC.

In its sample, this clonotype was seen a few times. The chain employs TRBV7-9 and TRBJ2-7; the D gene is possibly TRBD2 (7 bases). Trimming removed 1 base at V and 3 bases at J, with 13 bases between. The germline V gene has CDR1 SEHNR and CDR2 FQNEAQ (reference sequence). The CDR3 contains 15 residues. The CDR3 here is CASSLGAGAGYEQYF. The DNA for the CDR3 is TGTGCCAGCAGCTTAGGTGCGGGGGCAGGCTACGAGCAGTACTTC.